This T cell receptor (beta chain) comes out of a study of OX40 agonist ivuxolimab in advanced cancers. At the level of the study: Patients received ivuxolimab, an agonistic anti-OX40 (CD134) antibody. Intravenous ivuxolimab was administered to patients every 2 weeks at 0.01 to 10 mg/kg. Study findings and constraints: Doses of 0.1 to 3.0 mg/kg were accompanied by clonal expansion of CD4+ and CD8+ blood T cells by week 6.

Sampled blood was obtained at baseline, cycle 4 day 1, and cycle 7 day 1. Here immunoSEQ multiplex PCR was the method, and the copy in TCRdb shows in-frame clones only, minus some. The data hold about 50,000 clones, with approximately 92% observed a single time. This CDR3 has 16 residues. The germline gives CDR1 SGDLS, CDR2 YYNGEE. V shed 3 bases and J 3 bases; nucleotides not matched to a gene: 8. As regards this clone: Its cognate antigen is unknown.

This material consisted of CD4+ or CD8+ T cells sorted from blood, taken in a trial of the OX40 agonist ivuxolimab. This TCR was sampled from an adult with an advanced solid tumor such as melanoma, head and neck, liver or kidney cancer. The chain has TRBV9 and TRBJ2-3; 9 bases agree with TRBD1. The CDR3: CASSGRDRARTDTQYF. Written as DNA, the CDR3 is TGTGCCAGCAGCGGTCGGGACAGGGCGCGAACAGATACGCAGTATTTT.